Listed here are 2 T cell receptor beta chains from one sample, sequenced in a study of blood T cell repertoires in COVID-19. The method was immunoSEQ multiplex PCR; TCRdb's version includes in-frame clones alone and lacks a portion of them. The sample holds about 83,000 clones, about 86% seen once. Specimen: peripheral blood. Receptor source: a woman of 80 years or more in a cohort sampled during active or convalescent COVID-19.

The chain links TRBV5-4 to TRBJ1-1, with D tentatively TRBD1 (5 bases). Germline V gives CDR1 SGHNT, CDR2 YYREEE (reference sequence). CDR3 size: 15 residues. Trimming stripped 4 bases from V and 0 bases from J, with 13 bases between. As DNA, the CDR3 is TGTGCCAGCAGCCTCCGTACAGGCATGAACACTGAAGCTTTCTTT. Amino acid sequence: CASSLRTGMNTEAFF.

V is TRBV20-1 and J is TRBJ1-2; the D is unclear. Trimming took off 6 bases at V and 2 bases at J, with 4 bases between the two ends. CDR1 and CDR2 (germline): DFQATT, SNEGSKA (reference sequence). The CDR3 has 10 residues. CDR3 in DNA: TGCAGTGCCTTCAACTATGGCTACACCTTC. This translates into CSAFNYGYTF.